Below, one T cell receptor beta chain is given with its context. Between the trimmed V and J ends, which lost 7 bases and 4 bases, there was a span of 13 bases. Germline-derived CDR1 and CDR2 are MNHNS and SASEGT. The CDR3 spans 13 residues. The data originate from a study of Graves' ophthalmopathy and Graves' hyperthyroidism. RNA transcripts yielded amplified TCR beta CDR3 regions. First-round RT-PCR with HTBI primers preceded a second-round multiplex PCR. TCRdb passed the multiplex PCR reads through MiXCR, listing each CDR3 protein once. The sample has 600,000 to 700,000 distinct CDR3 sequences, about two fifths seen once.

Specimen: peripheral blood. This chain connects TRBV6-1 to TRBJ1-2; unclear D gene. This TCR derives from an adult man with Graves' ophthalmopathy. The CDR3 loop is CASTQIGPYGYTF. CDR3 nucleotide sequence: TGTGCCAGCACCCAGATTGGCCCCTATGGCTACACCTTC.